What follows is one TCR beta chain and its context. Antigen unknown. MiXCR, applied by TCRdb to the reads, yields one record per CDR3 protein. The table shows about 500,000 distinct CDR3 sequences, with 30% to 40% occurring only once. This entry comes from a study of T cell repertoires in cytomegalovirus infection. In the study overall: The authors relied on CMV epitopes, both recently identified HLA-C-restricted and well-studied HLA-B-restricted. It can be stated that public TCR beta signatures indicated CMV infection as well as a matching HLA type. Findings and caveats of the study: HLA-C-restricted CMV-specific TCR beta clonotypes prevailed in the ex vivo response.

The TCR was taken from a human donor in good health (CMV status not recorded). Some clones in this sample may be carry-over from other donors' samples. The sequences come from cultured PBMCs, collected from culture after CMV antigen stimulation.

Written as DNA, the CDR3 is TGTGCCAGTAGTATACCCCCCCTGACAGGGCGGCCTCATACGCAGTATTTT. It is translated as CASSIPPLTGRPHTQYF. The chain employs TRBV19 and TRBJ2-3; 7 nucleotides line up with TRBD1. Per germline, CDR1 LNHDA and CDR2 SQIVND (reference sequence). The junction had 15 bases not matched to a gene; V was cut back by 2 bases and J by 7 bases. This CDR3 has 17 amino acids. Drawing the rest from reference TRBV19 and TRBJ2-3, the complete variable domain is DGGITQSPKYLFRKEGQNVTLSCEQNLNHDAMYWYRQDPGQGLRLIYYSQIVNDFQKGDIAEGYSVSREKKESFPLTVTSAQKNPTAFYLCASSIPPLTGRPHTQYFGPGTRLTVL.